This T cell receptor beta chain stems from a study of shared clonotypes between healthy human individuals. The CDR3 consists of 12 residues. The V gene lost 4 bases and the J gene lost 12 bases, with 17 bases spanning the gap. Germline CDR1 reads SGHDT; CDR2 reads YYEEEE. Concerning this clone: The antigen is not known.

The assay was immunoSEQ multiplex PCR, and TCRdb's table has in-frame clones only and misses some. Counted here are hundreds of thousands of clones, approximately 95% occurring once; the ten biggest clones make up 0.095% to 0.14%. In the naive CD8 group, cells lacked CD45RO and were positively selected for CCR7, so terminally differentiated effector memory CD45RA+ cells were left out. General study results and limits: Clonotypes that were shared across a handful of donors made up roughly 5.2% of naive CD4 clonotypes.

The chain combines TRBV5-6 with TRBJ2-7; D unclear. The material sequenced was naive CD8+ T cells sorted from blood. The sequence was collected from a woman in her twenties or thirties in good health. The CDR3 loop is CASSLTSSRLYF. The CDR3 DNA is TGTGCCAGCAGCCTCACCAGTAGTCGGCTGTACTTC.